This entry is about one T cell receptor beta chain. Its antigen is not known. This sample was taken from a study of metastatic and nonmetastatic thyroid tumors. Overall study findings and caveats: It was reported that TCR beta diversity was significantly higher in malignant thyroid tumors than benign nodules, in blood and tumor.

TCRdb ran MiXCR on the PCR reads. The data show about 93,000 clones, over 8.5% seen once. The V end lost 7 bases, the J end lost 0 bases, and 13 bases lay between the germline ends. CDR3 size: 15 residues. The germline CDR1 and CDR2 sequences are MNHNS and SASEGT. Patients were all untreated before their thyroid surgery. The sequencing sample was made of blood. This TCR derives from a female donor with papillary thyroid cancer or a benign thyroid nodule (not recorded which). Some clones in this sample may be carry-over from other donors' samples. The V and J genes are TRBV6-1 and TRBJ1-3; unclear D gene. The CDR3 DNA sequence: TGTGCCAGCAAAAAAGGCCCGGACTCTGGAAACACCATATATTTT. Encoded protein: CASKKGPDSGNTIYF.